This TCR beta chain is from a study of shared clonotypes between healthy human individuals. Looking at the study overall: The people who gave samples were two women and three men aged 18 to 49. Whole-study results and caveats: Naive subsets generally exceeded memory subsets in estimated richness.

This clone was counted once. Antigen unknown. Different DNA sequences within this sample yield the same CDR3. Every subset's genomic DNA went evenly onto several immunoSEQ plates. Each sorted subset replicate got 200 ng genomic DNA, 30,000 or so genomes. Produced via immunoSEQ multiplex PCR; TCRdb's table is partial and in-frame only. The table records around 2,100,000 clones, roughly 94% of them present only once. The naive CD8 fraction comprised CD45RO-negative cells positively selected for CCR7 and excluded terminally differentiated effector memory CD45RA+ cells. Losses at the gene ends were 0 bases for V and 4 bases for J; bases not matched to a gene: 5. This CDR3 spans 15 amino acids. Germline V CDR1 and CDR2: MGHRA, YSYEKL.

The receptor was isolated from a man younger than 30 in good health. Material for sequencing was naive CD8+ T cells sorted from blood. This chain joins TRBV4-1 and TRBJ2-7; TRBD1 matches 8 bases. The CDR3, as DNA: TGCGCCAGCAGCCAAGAGGGGCAGGGGGCATACGAGCAGTACTTC. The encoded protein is CASSQEGQGAYEQYF.